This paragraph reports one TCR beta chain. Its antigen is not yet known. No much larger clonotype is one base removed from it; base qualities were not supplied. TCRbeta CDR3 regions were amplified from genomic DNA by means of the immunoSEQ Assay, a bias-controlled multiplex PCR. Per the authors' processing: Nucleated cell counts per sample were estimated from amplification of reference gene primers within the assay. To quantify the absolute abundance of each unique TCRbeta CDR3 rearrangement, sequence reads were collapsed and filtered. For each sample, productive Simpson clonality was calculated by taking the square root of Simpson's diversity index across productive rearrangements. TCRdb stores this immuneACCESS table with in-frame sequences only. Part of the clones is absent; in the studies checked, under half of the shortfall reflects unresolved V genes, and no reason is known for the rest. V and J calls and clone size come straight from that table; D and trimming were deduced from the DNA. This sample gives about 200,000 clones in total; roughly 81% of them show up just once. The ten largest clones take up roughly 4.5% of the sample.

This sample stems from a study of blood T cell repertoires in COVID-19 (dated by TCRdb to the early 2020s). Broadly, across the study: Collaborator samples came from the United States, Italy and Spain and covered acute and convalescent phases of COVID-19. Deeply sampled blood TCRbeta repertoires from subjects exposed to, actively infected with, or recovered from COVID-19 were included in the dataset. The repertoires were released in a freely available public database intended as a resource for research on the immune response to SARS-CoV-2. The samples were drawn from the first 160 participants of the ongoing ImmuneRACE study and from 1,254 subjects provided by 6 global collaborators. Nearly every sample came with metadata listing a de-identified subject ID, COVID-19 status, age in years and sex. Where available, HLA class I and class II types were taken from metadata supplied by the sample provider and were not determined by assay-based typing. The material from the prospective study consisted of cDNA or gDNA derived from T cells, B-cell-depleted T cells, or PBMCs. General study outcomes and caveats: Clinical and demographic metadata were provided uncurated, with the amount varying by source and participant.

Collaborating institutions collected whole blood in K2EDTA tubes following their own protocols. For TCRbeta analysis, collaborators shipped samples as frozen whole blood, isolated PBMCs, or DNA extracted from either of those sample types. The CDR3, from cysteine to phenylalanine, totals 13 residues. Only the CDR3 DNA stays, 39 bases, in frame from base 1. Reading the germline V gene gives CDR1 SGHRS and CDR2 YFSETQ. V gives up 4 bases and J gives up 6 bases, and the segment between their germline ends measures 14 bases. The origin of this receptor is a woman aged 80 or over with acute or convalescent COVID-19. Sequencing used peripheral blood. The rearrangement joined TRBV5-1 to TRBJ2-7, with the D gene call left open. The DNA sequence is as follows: TGCGCCAGCAGCGCGTACTCCTCCGGCGAGCAGTACTTC. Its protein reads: CASSAYSSGEQYF.